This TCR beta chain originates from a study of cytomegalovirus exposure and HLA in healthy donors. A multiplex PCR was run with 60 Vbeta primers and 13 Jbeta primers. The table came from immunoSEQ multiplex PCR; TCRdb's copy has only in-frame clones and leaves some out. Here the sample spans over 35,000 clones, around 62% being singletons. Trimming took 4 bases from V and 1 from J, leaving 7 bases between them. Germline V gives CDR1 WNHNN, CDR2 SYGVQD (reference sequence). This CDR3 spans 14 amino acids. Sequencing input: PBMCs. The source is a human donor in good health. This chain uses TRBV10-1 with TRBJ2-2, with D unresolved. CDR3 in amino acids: CASSGQWNTGELFF. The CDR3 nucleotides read TGCGCCAGCAGTGGGCAGTGGAACACCGGGGAGCTGTTTTTT.